The 23 T cell receptor beta chains presented below share a single source sample, sequenced in a study of blood T cell repertoires in COVID-19 (dated by TCRdb to 2020 to 2021). Library generation was performed with the immunoSEQ multiplex PCR assay. In its TCRdb copy, this immuneACCESS table keeps in-frame sequences only and misses some clones. Where compared with another copy, unresolved V genes explain less than half of these, and the others have no known cause. The sample table records about 160,000 clones; approximately 80% of these occur just once. Of the sample, 7% to 10% is held by the ten largest clones. Sequenced: peripheral blood. These receptor sequences come from a man in his fifties or sixties with acute or convalescent COVID-19.

V and J are TRBV7-9 and TRBJ1-2; possibly TRBD1 for D (6 bases). Germline loops: CDR1 SEHNR, CDR2 FQNEAQ (reference sequence). The CDR3 is made up of 15 amino acids. The germline V and J ends were trimmed by 5 bases and 0 bases, with 13 bases remaining between them. CDR3 protein: CASSLTGRANYGYTF. The DNA of the CDR3 is TGTGCCAGCAGCCTTACAGGGCGAGCTAACTATGGCTACACCTTC.

V gene TRBV3-1 (or the pseudogene TRBV3-2) combines with J gene TRBJ2-7; a possible D gene is TRBD1 (7 bases). The CDR3 is 14 residues long. V lost 1 base and J 3 bases, leaving 10 bases between the germline ends. In germline, CDR1 is LGHDT, CDR2 YNNKEL (reference sequence). The CDR3 DNA follows: TGTGCCAGCAGCCAAGGTCAGGGGGGCTACGAGCAGTACTTC. Translating it yields CASSQGQGGYEQYF.

The chain recombines TRBV12-5 with TRBJ1-3; D not certain. The germline V gene encodes CDR1 LGHNT and CDR2 FRNRAP. There are 10 residues in the CDR3. CDR3 nucleotides: TGTGCCGCGGGGGGAAACACCATATATTTT. Its translation is CAAGGNTIYF. Full variable domain (remainder filled in from reference TRBV12-5 and TRBJ1-3): DARVTQTPRHKVTEMGQEVTMRCQPILGHNTVFWYRQTMMQGLELLAYFRNRAPLDDSGMPKDRFSAEMPDATLATLKIQPSEPRDSAVYFCAAGGNTIYFGEGSWLTVV.

This clone was counted at least ten times. The chain couples TRBV4-1 to TRBJ2-7, with a possible D match to TRBD1 (6 bases). V lost 1 base and J lost 2, with 9 bases in between. There are 14 residues in the CDR3. Germline-derived CDR1 and CDR2 are MGHRA and YSYEKL. The CDR3 is CASSQVQGTYEQYF. The CDR3 DNA sequence: TGCGCCAGCAGCCAAGTTCAGGGGACCTACGAGCAGTACTTC.

This rearrangement joins TRBV11-2 to TRBJ2-1, with TRBD2 identical over 16 bases. J lost 10 bases, V lost 3 bases, and 3 bases had no gene match. The CDR3 is 15 amino acids. Germline V CDR1 and CDR2: SGHAT, FQNNGV. CDR3 loop: CASSLGLAGGGEQFF. CDR3 sequence (DNA): TGTGCCAGCAGCTTGGGACTAGCGGGGGGGGGCGAGCAGTTCTTC.

The chain uses TRBV5-1 and TRBJ2-3; 10 bases are a match to TRBD2. There are 16 residues in the CDR3. The V segment lost 4 bases and the J segment 2 bases; nucleotides outside the gene matches: 7. Germline loops: CDR1 SGHRS, CDR2 YFSETQ. CDR3 sequence reads: CASSKRGGLITDTQYF. The CDR3 region has the DNA TGCGCCAGCAGCAAGCGGGGGGGCCTCATCACAGATACGCAGTATTTT.

The chain recombines TRBV6-5 with TRBJ1-1, with unresolved D. The V end was cut by 8 bases, the J end by 0 bases, with 13 bases between. CDR1 MNHEY and CDR2 SVGAGI come from the germline V gene. The CDR3 sequence is 14 residues long. The CDR3 reads CASHRTDMNTEAFF. DNA for the CDR3: TGTGCCAGCCATAGAACAGACATGAACACTGAAGCTTTCTTT.

This sequence joins TRBV7-9 and TRBJ1-1; D is uncertain. The CDR3 extends over 13 amino acids. The germline V and J ends were trimmed by 3 bases and 3 bases, with 8 bases remaining between them. Per germline, CDR1 SEHNR and CDR2 FQNEAQ (reference sequence). Here the CDR3 reads CASSFRRDTEAFF. CDR3 DNA: TGTGCCAGCAGCTTTCGCCGGGACACTGAAGCTTTCTTT.

The V gene is TRBV5-4, the J gene TRBJ2-3; 12 bases map to TRBD2. This CDR3 spans 18 amino acids. Trimming cost V 3 bases and J 1 base; bases outside gene matches: 9. The germline CDR1 and CDR2 sequences are SGHNT and YYREEE (reference sequence). The CDR3 loop is CASSSMGRTSGGTDTQYF. In DNA, the CDR3 is TGTGCCAGCAGCTCAATGGGCCGGACTAGCGGGGGCACAGATACGCAGTATTTT. Supplemented by reference TRBV5-4 and TRBJ2-3, the full variable domain reads ETGVTQSPTHLIKTRGQQVTLRCSSQSGHNTVSWYQQALGQGPQFIFQYYREEENGRGNFPPRFSGLQFPNYSSELNVNALELDDSALYLCASSSMGRTSGGTDTQYFGPGTRLTVL.

V usage is TRBV12-3 or TRBV12-4 and J usage is TRBJ1-1; D is possibly TRBD1 (5 bases). CDR3 length equals 12 residues. V shed 5 bases and J shed 7 bases, with 11 bases lying between them. CDR3 DNA: TGTGCCAGCAGTACTCGACAGCTTGAAGCTTTCTTT. It codes for CASSTRQLEAFF.

This CDR3 reads CASSPRTGSNGYTF. The CDR3 DNA follows: TGTGCCAGCAGCCCCAGGACAGGCAGCAATGGCTACACCTTC. The rearrangement uses TRBV7-2 and TRBJ1-2; TRBD1 agrees at 7 bases. There are 14 residues in the CDR3. V lost 5 bases, J lost 6 bases, and 9 bases stayed unmatched. Germline V gene data show CDR1 as SGHTA and CDR2 as FQGNSA.

The chain links TRBV3-1 (or the pseudogene TRBV3-2) to TRBJ1-1; D ambiguous. CDR3 length: 18 residues. Germline V CDR1 and CDR2: LGHDT, YNNKEL (reference sequence). Trimming shortened V by 5 bases and J by 1 base, and 23 bases separated the two germline ends. CDR3: CASSYDSTRGGQNTEAFF. Written as DNA, the CDR3 is TGTGCCAGCAGCTATGATTCGACGAGAGGAGGGCAGAACACTGAAGCTTTCTTT.

The chain has TRBV5-1 and TRBJ1-1, with 7 bases that match TRBD1. The CDR3 extends over 15 amino acids. Germline values: CDR1 SGHRS, CDR2 YFSETQ. Losses at the gene ends were 5 bases for V and 4 bases for J; bases not matched to a gene: 11. CDR3 DNA: TGCGCCAGCAGGGGTGACAGGGAGAAGAGCACTGAAGCTTTCTTT. Its protein is CASRGDREKSTEAFF.

The J gene is TRBJ2-7, the V gene TRBV6-5; TRBD1 matches 10 bases. J lost 5 bases, V lost 6 bases, and 10 bases had no gene match. The CDR3 runs to 15 residues. The germline V gene has CDR1 MNHEY and CDR2 SVGAGI. The CDR3 sequence is CASSPSRDRGNEQYF. CDR3 DNA sequence: TGTGCCAGCAGCCCGTCCCGGGACAGGGGCAACGAGCAGTACTTC.

This sequence joins TRBV18 and TRBJ2-7, with D tentatively TRBD1 (5 bases). The CDR3 is 12 residues long. V gave up 3 bases and J gave up 3 bases, with 6 bases separating them. Looked up from germline, CDR1 is KGHSH and CDR2 is LQKENI. CDR3 amino acids: CASSPTVYEQYF. For the CDR3, the DNA is TGTGCCAGCTCACCGACAGTCTACGAGCAGTACTTC.

V gene TRBV6-2 or TRBV6-3 combines with J gene TRBJ2-5; weak D call: TRBD2 (5 bases). The V gene lost 4 bases and the J gene lost 4 bases, with 13 bases spanning the gap. This CDR3 has 14 residues. Germline CDR1 MNHEY, CDR2 SVGEGT. CDR3 DNA: TGTGCCAGCAGTTTGGCACTAGTGGGAGAGACCCAGTACTTC. It is translated as CASSLALVGETQYF.

The rearrangement uses TRBV5-4 and TRBJ2-2; 10 positions match TRBD2. The CDR3 runs 18 residues. Germline V gives CDR1 SGHNT, CDR2 YYREEE (reference sequence). V shed 2 bases, J shed 0 bases, and the junction held 7 bases outside the gene matches. CDR3 in DNA: TGTGCCAGCAGCTTAGGTTTTAGCGGGGGGCCGAACACCGGGGAGCTGTTTTTT. It encodes CASSLGFSGGPNTGELFF.

This chain links TRBV6-5 with TRBJ1-5, with 7 nucleotides matching TRBD1. V was pared by 5 bases and J by 6 bases, with 7 bases of the junction left unmatched. This CDR3 region has 14 residues. Germline lookup yields CDR1 MNHEY and CDR2 SVGAGI. The CDR3 DNA reads TGTGCCAGCAGTACGACAGGGTTGACTCAGCCCCAGCATTTT. Translated, it gives CASSTTGLTQPQHF.

The CDR3 loop is CASSSTGSAEAFF. The CDR3 DNA is TGTGCCAGCAGCTCGACAGGGTCCGCTGAAGCTTTCTTT. The V gene is TRBV5-4, the J gene TRBJ1-1, with TRBD1 matching 7 bases. V was clipped by 3 bases and J by 6 bases; unmatched bases: 5. CDR1 and CDR2 (germline): SGHNT, YYREEE (reference sequence). The CDR3 length is 13 residues.

The chain links TRBV6-5 to TRBJ1-1, with a possible D match to TRBD1 (5 bases). From germline, CDR1 is MNHEY and CDR2 SVGAGI. Trimming pared 6 bases from V and 1 base from J, leaving 12 bases between. The CDR3 contains 14 residues. The CDR3 spells CASSRGTGNTEAFF. The CDR3 nucleotides are TGTGCCAGCAGCCGCGGGACGGGGAACACTGAAGCTTTCTTT.

This chain links TRBV25-1 with TRBJ1-5; 8 positions match TRBD1. This CDR3 spans 15 amino acids. Trimming at V came to 2 bases and at J to 6 bases, leaving 6 bases not matched to a gene. The germline CDR1 and CDR2 sequences are MGHDK and SYGVNS. The CDR3 region has the DNA TGTGCCAGCAGTGAAGGGGCAGGGGGCCTTCAGCCCCAGCATTTT. Its protein product is CASSEGAGGLQPQHF. The full variable domain, with the rest looked up from reference TRBV25-1 and TRBJ1-5, is EADIYQTPRYLVIGTGKKITLECSQTMGHDKMYWYQQDPGMELHLIHYSYGVNSTEKGDLSSESTVSRIRTEHFPLTLESARPSHTSQYLCASSEGAGGLQPQHFGDGTRLSIL.

This sequence joins TRBV6-1 and TRBJ2-1; TRBD2 matches 7 bases. V shed 2 bases and J 4 bases; nucleotides not matched to a gene: 5. Germline V gene data show CDR1 as MNHNS and CDR2 as SASEGT. This CDR3 region has 15 residues. CDR3 loop: CASSELDGGYNEQFF. CDR3 in DNA: TGTGCCAGCAGTGAATTGGACGGGGGGTACAATGAGCAGTTCTTC.

This clone was counted a few times. The V call is TRBV18, the J call TRBJ1-5; D is possibly TRBD1 (5 bases). Germline CDR1 reads KGHSH; CDR2 reads LQKENI. Between the trimmed V and J ends, which lost 2 bases and 2 bases, there was a span of 16 bases. The CDR3 is 17 residues long. CDR3 DNA: TGTGCCAGCTCACCAAGGGGAGGAGGGAAAGGCAATCAGCCCCAGCATTTT. This encodes CASSPRGGGKGNQPQHF.